Presented here are 23 T cell receptor beta chains from one specimen sequenced in a study of blood T cell repertoires in COVID-19. The assay was immunoSEQ multiplex PCR, and TCRdb's table has in-frame clones only and misses some. This table has 200,000 to 300,000 clones, 86% appearing once. The sequencing input was peripheral blood. The source is a man aged 25 to 40 with active or convalescent COVID-19.

Only a few counts were recorded for this clone. The V gene is TRBV27, the J gene TRBJ2-1; 9 bases map to TRBD1. From germline, CDR1 is MNHEY and CDR2 SMNVEV (reference sequence). This CDR3 has 16 amino acids. V shed 3 bases and J 5 bases; nucleotides not matched to a gene: 8. This chain's CDR3 is CASSLRDRASHNEQFF. CDR3 sequence (DNA): TGTGCCAGCAGTTTGAGGGACAGGGCGTCCCACAATGAGCAGTTCTTC.

V is TRBV6-5 and J is TRBJ2-3; D might be TRBD1 (5 bases). V lost 5 bases and J 6 bases, leaving 12 bases between the germline ends. In germline, CDR1 is MNHEY, CDR2 SVGAGI. This CDR3 spans 13 amino acids. The CDR3 spells CASSSYTGDTQYF. CDR3 DNA sequence: TGTGCCAGCAGTAGTTACACAGGTGATACGCAGTATTTT.

The chain joins TRBV29-1 to TRBJ1-1; tentatively, D is TRBD1 (6 bases). Trimming took 4 bases from V and 0 from J, leaving 12 bases between them. Germline V gives CDR1 SQVTM, CDR2 ANQGSEA. CDR3 length: 14 residues. As DNA, the CDR3 is TGCAGCGTTGCCGGGGGGGCTATGAACACTGAAGCTTTCTTT. It is translated as CSVAGGAMNTEAFF.

This clone was found once. This chain uses TRBV6-2 or TRBV6-3 with TRBJ1-2; D is unresolved. Trimming took 3 bases from V and 3 from J, leaving 5 bases between them. Per the germline V gene, CDR1 is MNHEY and CDR2 is SVGEGT. The CDR3 has 12 amino acids. CDR3 protein: CASSYGHYGYTF. The CDR3 nucleotides read TGTGCCAGCAGTTATGGGCACTATGGCTACACCTTC.

The CDR3 loop reads CASSQMTSTDTQYF. CDR3 in DNA: TGTGCCAGCAGCCAAATGACTAGCACAGATACGCAGTATTTT. This chain links TRBV4-2 with TRBJ2-3; no clear D. The CDR3 length is 14 residues. Per germline, CDR1 LGHNA and CDR2 YNFKEQ. Deletions cut 2 bases from V and 0 bases from J, with 6 bases between.

The J gene is TRBJ2-2, the V gene TRBV30, with 7 positions matching TRBD2. The V gene's germline CDR1 is GTSNPN and CDR2 SVGIG (reference sequence). With V trimmed by 4 bases and J by 1 base, 9 bases remained unmatched. CDR3 length equals 16 residues. CDR3 sequence (DNA): TGTGCCTGGACCCCTTTTGGCGGGGGGAACACCGGGGAGCTGTTTTTT. Its protein product is CAWTPFGGGNTGELFF.

This chain joins TRBV18 and TRBJ2-6; possible D gene TRBD1, 6 bases. Trimming took 3 bases from V and 2 from J, leaving 11 bases between them. The CDR3 is 16 amino acids. Germline loops: CDR1 KGHSH, CDR2 LQKENI. CDR3 loop: CASSPQRDTGANVLTF. The CDR3 DNA follows: TGTGCCAGCTCACCTCAGAGGGACACTGGGGCCAACGTCCTGACTTTC. The whole variable domain, remainder taken from reference TRBV18 and TRBJ2-6, is NAGVMQNPRHLVRRRGQEARLRCSPMKGHSHVYWYRQLPEEGLKFMVYLQKENIIDESGMPKERFSAEFPKEGPSILRIQQVVRGDSAAYFCASSPQRDTGANVLTFGAGSRLTVL.

This chain links TRBV19 with TRBJ1-2, with D uncertain. CDR3 size: 12 residues. V dropped 11 bases and J dropped 2 bases, with 12 bases sitting between them. Per the germline V gene, CDR1 is LNHDA and CDR2 is SQIVND (reference sequence). The CDR3 region is CASQAVNYGYTF. The CDR3, as DNA: TGTGCCTCCCAAGCCGTGAACTATGGCTACACCTTC. The entire variable domain, with the rest obtained from reference TRBV19 and TRBJ1-2, is as follows: DGGITQSPKYLFRKEGQNVTLSCEQNLNHDAMYWYRQDPGQGLRLIYYSQIVNDFQKGDIAEGYSVSREKKESFPLTVTSAQKNPTAFYLCASQAVNYGYTFGSGTRLTVV.

This clone appeared a single time. The chain has TRBV15 and TRBJ2-2; a possible D gene is TRBD2 (5 bases). The CDR3 covers 16 residues. Germline V gene data show CDR1 as LNHNV and CDR2 as YYDKDF (reference sequence). Between the trimmed V and J ends, which lost 0 bases and 1 base, there was a span of 9 bases. The CDR3, as DNA: TGTGCCACCAGCAGAGATCTGGGGAGGAACACCGGGGAGCTGTTTTTT. Translation: CATSRDLGRNTGELFF.

The chain is built from TRBV6-2 or TRBV6-3 and TRBJ2-7, with a weak D call TRBD2 (7 bases). Germline V CDR1 and CDR2: MNHEY, SVGEGT. Between the trimmed V and J ends, which lost 8 bases and 3 bases, there was a span of 17 bases. This CDR3 comprises 14 residues. The CDR3 nucleotides are TGTGCCAGCGGCCCCGAGGGGGGGTACTACGAGCAGTACTTC. As protein: CASGPEGGYYEQYF.

This rearrangement joins TRBV30 to TRBJ2-6; TRBD1 is a possible D gene (7 bases). The CDR3 totals 18 residues. Trimming left V 8 bases short and J 1 base short, with 24 bases between. Germline CDR1 is GTSNPN and CDR2 is SVGIG (reference sequence). The CDR3, as DNA: TGTGCCCGGAACCTGGAGGGGGCGCCGTCATCTGGGGCCAACGTCCTGACTTTC. This sequence encodes CARNLEGAPSSGANVLTF.

V and J are TRBV3-1 (or the pseudogene TRBV3-2) and TRBJ2-1, with D hard to call. The V end was cut by 4 bases, the J end by 6 bases, with 16 bases between. Germline values: CDR1 LGHDT, CDR2 YNNKEL (reference sequence). The CDR3 extends over 15 amino acids. The CDR3 region is CASSPDSSSINEQFF. CDR3 coding DNA: TGTGCCAGCAGCCCCGATAGTAGTTCAATCAATGAGCAGTTCTTC.

The count of this clone is one. CDR3 in amino acids: CASRDGPYEQYF. CDR3 nucleotides: TGTGCCAGCAGGGATGGGCCCTACGAGCAGTACTTC. The chain has TRBV6-5 and TRBJ2-7; D gene unclear. Germline V CDR1 and CDR2: MNHEY, SVGAGI. CDR3 length: 12 residues. With 6 bases removed from V and 2 bases from J, the gap between germline ends came to 8 bases.

The rearrangement joins TRBV6-2 or TRBV6-3 to TRBJ1-1; D remains unclear. The V gene lost 6 bases and the J gene lost 6 bases, with 17 bases spanning the gap. Germline CDR1 and CDR2: MNHEY and SVGEGT. The CDR3 is made up of 14 amino acids. CDR3 in amino acids: CASSPARNRAEAFF. CDR3 nucleotides: TGTGCCAGCAGCCCGGCCCGAAACCGGGCTGAAGCTTTCTTT.

As for this clone: The same CDR3 is also encoded by other DNA sequences in this sample. The chain carries TRBV9 and TRBJ1-3; 11 bases fit TRBD1. The CDR3 sequence is 15 residues long. Germline CDR1 SGDLS, CDR2 YYNGEE. V lost 3 bases and J lost 2; bases outside the gene matches: 1. CDR3 nucleotide sequence: TGTGCCAGCAGCGCGGGACAGGGGGCTGGAAACACCATATATTTT. The encoded protein is CASSAGQGAGNTIYF.

The chain uses TRBV2 and TRBJ1-5; D gene uncertain. The CDR3 length is 15 residues. The germline V and J ends were trimmed by 5 bases and 9 bases, with 20 bases remaining between them. Per the germline V gene, CDR1 is SNHLY and CDR2 is FYNNEI. The DNA of the CDR3 is TGTGCCAGCAGTCTAAATGCGAGAACCGATTGGCCCCAGCATTTT. Protein: CASSLNARTDWPQHF.

In this sample, this clone turned up once. DNA of the CDR3: TGTGCCAGCAGCCACGGTTGGGGGGGCTCCTACGAGCAGTACTTC. As protein: CASSHGWGGSYEQYF. The chain is built from TRBV3-1 (or the pseudogene TRBV3-2) and TRBJ2-7; 7 nucleotides align to TRBD2. After removal of 3 bases from V and 0 bases from J, the junction contained 5 bases not matched to a gene. The CDR3 sequence is 15 residues long. From germline, CDR1 is LGHDT and CDR2 YNNKEL (reference sequence).

The chain combines TRBV13 with TRBJ2-3; 14 bases are shared with TRBD2. The CDR3 has 16 amino acids. Germline V gene sequence: CDR1 PRHDT, CDR2 FYEKMQ (reference sequence). V trimming: 5 bases; J trimming: 6 bases; junction bases outside the gene matches: 7. For the CDR3, the DNA is TGTGCCAGCAGCGTAAGACTAGCGGGGGGGCCCGATACGCAGTATTTT. It translates to CASSVRLAGGPDTQYF.

The V gene is TRBV13, the J gene TRBJ2-7, with TRBD2 identical over 8 bases. The CDR3 totals 17 residues. Per the germline V gene, CDR1 is PRHDT and CDR2 is FYEKMQ (reference sequence). V trimming: 5 bases; J trimming: 0 bases; junction bases outside the gene matches: 12. The CDR3 protein is CASSLGGSGGSSYEQYF. In DNA, the CDR3 is TGTGCCAGCAGCCTGGGGGGGAGCGGGGGAAGCTCCTACGAGCAGTACTTC.

This clone came up a few times. The J gene is TRBJ2-1, the V gene TRBV7-9; 16 nucleotides align to TRBD2. Germline trimming cut 6 bases from V and 1 base from J; bases unmatched to any gene: 9. Germline V gene data show CDR1 as SEHNR and CDR2 as FQNEAQ (reference sequence). The CDR3 loop spans 19 amino acids. CDR3 sequence: CASSSPGLAGGLSYNEQFF. In DNA form, the CDR3 reads TGTGCCAGCAGTTCACCGGGACTAGCGGGGGGGCTTTCCTACAATGAGCAGTTCTTC.

The rearrangement joins TRBV3-1 (or the pseudogene TRBV3-2) to TRBJ1-1; no definite D call. The ends were cut back, 1 base at V and 4 bases at J, with 10 bases in the middle. The V gene's germline CDR1 is LGHDT and CDR2 YNNKEL (reference sequence). This CDR3 region has 14 residues. CDR3 nucleotides: TGTGCCAGCAGCCAAGTCCCTACGGGCACTGAAGCTTTCTTT. It translates to CASSQVPTGTEAFF.

This clone was counted between two and nine times. This sequence joins TRBV14 and TRBJ1-5; D perhaps matches TRBD1 (6 bases). CDR3 length equals 24 residues. CDR1 and CDR2 from the germline V gene are SGHDN and FVKESK. V was pared by 0 bases and J by 0 bases, with 33 bases between. The CDR3 protein is CASSQEGGGAKSSVPVVSNQPQHF. Here the CDR3 DNA reads TGTGCCAGCAGCCAAGAAGGGGGTGGTGCGAAGTCTTCGGTTCCAGTTGTTAGCAATCAGCCCCAGCATTTT.

The V call is TRBV5-6, the J call TRBJ2-7; 8 bases align to TRBD1. The CDR3 contains 15 residues. Trimming removed 4 bases from V and 6 bases from J; junction bases left unmatched: 12. CDR1 is SGHDT, CDR2 YYEEEE, per germline. The CDR3 DNA reads TGTGCCAGCAGCCCACCGGGACAGGATTTATTCGAGCAGTACTTC. Its protein product is CASSPPGQDLFEQYF.